The following is a TCR beta chain sequence with its context. The V and J ends lost 3 bases and 6 bases respectively, with 18 bases between them. CDR1 and CDR2 (germline): GTSNPN, SVGIG (reference sequence). The CDR3 is 15 residues long. This entry is derived from a study of CD8+CD57+ T cells in acquired aplastic anemia. The use of genomic DNA as template underpinned the TCR beta VDJ and CDR3 profiling. Using its own MiXCR run on the reads, TCRdb lists one record per CDR3 protein. The repertoire consists of roughly 180,000 distinct CDR3 sequences, with just over 45% occurring once and the leading ten covering 2.5% to 3.5%.

The clonotype was recovered from a human donor in good health. Input material: sorted CD4+, CD8+, or CD8+CD57+ T cells (not recorded which) from PBMCs. The gene calls are TRBV30 and TRBJ1-5; possible D gene TRBD1, 6 bases. Here the CDR3 reads CAWSGGGRFGQPQHF. DNA of the CDR3: TGTGCCTGGAGCGGTGGGGGGCGGTTTGGTCAGCCCCAGCATTTT.